Reported below is one TCR beta chain. The antigen remains unidentified. The data are from a study of T cell responses to AZD1222 COVID-19 vaccine. Study as a whole: Second-dose recipients at about 4 or about 12 weeks were treated as one pooled group.

V lost 6 bases to trimming and J lost 2 bases, with 10 bases between them. The CDR3 extends over 14 amino acids. CDR1 and CDR2 from the germline V gene are SNHLY and FYNNEI. Whole-study results and caveats: It should be noted that donors were predominantly white British and more often female, and clonal diversity was possibly underestimated. It was only 6 or 7 AZD1222 recipients who were seropositive at baseline.

Sequenced by immunoSEQ multiplex PCR; TCRdb stores in-frame clones only, minus some. The table shows tens of thousands of clones, with about nine tenths occurring only once. This chain joins TRBV2 and TRBJ2-2; D perhaps matches TRBD2 (6 bases). The sequence came from an adult in good health. Sequencing was performed on peripheral blood, taken on day 0 of AZD1222 vaccination. In nucleotides, the CDR3 is TGTGCCAGCAGGCAAGGACTAAACACCGGGGAGCTGTTTTTT. Its translation is CASRQGLNTGELFF. The variable domain in full, with the rest retrieved from reference TRBV2 and TRBJ2-2, is EPEVTQTPSHQVTQMGQEVILRCVPISNHLYFYWYRQILGQKVEFLVSFYNNEISEKSEIFDDQFSVERPDGSNFTLKIRSTKLEDSAMYFCASRQGLNTGELFFGEGSRLTVL.